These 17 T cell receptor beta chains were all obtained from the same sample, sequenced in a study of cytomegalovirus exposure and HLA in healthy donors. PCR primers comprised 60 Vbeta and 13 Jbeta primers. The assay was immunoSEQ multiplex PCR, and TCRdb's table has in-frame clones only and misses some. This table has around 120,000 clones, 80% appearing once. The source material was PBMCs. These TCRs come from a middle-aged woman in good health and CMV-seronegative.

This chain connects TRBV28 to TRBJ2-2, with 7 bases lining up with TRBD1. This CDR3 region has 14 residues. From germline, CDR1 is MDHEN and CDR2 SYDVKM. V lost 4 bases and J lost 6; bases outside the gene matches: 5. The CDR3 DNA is TGTGCCAGCAGTTCGACAGGGCGGGCCGGGGAGCTGTTTTTT. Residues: CASSSTGRAGELFF. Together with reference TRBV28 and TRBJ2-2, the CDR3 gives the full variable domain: DVKVTQSSRYLVKRTGEKVFLECVQDMDHENMFWYRQDPGLGLRLIYFSYDVKMKEKGDIPEGYSVSREKKERFSLILESASTNQTSMYLCASSSTGRAGELFFGEGSRLTVL.

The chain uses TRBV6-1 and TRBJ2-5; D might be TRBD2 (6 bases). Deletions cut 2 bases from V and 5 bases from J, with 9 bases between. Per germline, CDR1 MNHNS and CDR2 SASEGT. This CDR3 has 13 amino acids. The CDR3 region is CASSEQGGETQYF. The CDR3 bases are TGTGCCAGCAGTGAACAGGGAGGTGAGACCCAGTACTTC.

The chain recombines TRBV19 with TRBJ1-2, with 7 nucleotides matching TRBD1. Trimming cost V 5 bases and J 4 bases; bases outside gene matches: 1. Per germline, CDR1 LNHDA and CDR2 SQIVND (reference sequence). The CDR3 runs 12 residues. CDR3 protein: CASSWTGYGYTF. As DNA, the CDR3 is TGTGCCAGTAGTTGGACAGGCTATGGCTACACCTTC.

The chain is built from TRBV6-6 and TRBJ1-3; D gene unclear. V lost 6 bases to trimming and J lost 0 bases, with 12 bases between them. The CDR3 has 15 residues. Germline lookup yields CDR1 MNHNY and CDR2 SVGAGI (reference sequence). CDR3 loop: CASSDTLYSGNTIYF. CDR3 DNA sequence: TGTGCCAGCAGCGACACCCTCTACTCTGGAAACACCATATATTTT.

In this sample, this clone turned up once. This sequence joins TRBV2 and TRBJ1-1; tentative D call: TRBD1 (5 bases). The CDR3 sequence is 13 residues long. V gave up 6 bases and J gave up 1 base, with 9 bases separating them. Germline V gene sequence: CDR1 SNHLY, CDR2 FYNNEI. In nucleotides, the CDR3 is TGTGCCAGCAGCCCCAGGGAGAACACTGAAGCTTTCTTT. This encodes CASSPRENTEAFF. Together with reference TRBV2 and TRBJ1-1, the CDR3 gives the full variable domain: EPEVTQTPSHQVTQMGQEVILRCVPISNHLYFYWYRQILGQKVEFLVSFYNNEISEKSEIFDDQFSVERPDGSNFTLKIRSTKLEDSAMYFCASSPRENTEAFFGQGTRLTVV.

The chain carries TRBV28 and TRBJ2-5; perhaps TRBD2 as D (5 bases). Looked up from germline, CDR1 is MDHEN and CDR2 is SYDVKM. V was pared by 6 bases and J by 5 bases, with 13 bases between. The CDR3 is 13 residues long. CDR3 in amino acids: CASRETSVETQYF. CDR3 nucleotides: TGTGCCAGCAGGGAAACTAGTGTCGAGACCCAGTACTTC.

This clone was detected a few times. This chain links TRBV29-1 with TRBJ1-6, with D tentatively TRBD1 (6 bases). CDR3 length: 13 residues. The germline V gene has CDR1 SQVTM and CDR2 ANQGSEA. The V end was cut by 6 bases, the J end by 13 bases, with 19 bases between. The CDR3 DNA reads TGCAGCGTCCGGGACATGGGGTCGGGGCCCCTCCACTTT. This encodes CSVRDMGSGPLHF.

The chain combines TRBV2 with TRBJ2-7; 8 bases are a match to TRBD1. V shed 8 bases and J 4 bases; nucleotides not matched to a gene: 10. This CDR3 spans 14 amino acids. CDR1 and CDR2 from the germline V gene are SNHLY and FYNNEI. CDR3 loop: CASSRGLRQYEQYF. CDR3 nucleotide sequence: TGTGCCAGCTCCAGGGGGCTCCGTCAATACGAGCAGTACTTC.

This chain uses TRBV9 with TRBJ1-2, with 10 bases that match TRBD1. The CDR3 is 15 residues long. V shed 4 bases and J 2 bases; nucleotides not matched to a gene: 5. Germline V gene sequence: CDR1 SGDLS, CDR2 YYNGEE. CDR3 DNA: TGTGCCAGCAGCACCCTGGGACAGGGGAACTATGGCTACACCTTC. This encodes CASSTLGQGNYGYTF.

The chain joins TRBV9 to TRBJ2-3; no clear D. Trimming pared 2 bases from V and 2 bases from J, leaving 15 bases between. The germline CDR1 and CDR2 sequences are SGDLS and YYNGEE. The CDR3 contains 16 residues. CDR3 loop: CASSVPPDGFTDTQYF. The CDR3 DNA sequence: TGTGCCAGCAGCGTCCCCCCCGACGGGTTCACAGATACGCAGTATTTT. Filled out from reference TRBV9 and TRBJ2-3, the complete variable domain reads DSGVTQTPKHLITATGQRVTLRCSPRSGDLSVYWYQQSLDQGLQFLIQYYNGEERAKGNILERFSAQQFPDLHSELNLSSLELGDSALYFCASSVPPDGFTDTQYFGPGTRLTVL.

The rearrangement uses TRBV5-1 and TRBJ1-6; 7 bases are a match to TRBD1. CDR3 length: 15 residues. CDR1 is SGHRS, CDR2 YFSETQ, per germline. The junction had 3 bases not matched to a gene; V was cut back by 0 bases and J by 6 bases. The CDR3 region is CASSLDGDSNSPLHF. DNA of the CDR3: TGCGCCAGCAGCTTGGATGGGGACAGTAATTCACCCCTCCACTTT.

The CDR3 DNA is TGCGCCAGCAGCATCGGACAGGGAGCAGGACTCTACGAGCAGTACTTC. Translation gives CASSIGQGAGLYEQYF. The gene calls are TRBV4-1 and TRBJ2-7; TRBD1 agrees at 8 bases. Trimming cost V 5 bases and J 3 bases; bases outside gene matches: 12. The CDR3 is 16 amino acids. The germline V gene has CDR1 MGHRA and CDR2 YSYEKL.

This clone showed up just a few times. CDR3 sequence reads: CASSQEASGGRVSDTQYF. CDR3 nucleotide sequence: TGCGCCAGCAGCCAAGAGGCTAGCGGGGGGAGGGTCTCAGATACGCAGTATTTT. The gene calls are TRBV4-3 and TRBJ2-3; 11 bases map to TRBD2. The junction had 9 bases not matched to a gene; V was cut back by 0 bases and J by 4 bases. This CDR3 region has 18 residues. CDR1 LGHNA and CDR2 YSLEER come from the germline V gene.

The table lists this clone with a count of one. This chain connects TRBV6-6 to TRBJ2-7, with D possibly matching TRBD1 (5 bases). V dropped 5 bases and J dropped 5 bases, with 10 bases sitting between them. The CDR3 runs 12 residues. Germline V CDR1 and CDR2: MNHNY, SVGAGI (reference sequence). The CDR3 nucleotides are TGTGCCAGCAGTGTCCAGGGCCACGAGCAGTACTTC. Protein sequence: CASSVQGHEQYF.

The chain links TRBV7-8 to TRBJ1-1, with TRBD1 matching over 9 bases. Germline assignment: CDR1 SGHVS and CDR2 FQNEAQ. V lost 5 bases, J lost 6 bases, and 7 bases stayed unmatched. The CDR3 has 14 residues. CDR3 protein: CASSATGGFAEAFF. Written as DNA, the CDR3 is TGTGCCAGCAGCGCGACAGGGGGTTTCGCTGAAGCTTTCTTT.

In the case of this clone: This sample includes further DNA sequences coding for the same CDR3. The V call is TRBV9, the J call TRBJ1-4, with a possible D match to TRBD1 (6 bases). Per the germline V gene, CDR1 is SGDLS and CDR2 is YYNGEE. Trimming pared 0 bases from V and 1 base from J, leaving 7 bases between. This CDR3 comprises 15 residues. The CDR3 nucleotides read TGTGCCAGCAGCGTAGTAGGGGGAACTAATGAAAAACTGTTTTTT. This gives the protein CASSVVGGTNEKLFF.

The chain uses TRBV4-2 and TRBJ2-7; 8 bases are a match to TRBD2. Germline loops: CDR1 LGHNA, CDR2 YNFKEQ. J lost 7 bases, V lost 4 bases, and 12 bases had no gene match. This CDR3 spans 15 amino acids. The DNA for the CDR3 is TGTGCCAGCAGCCGGCCCGGCGAGCGGGAGAGGGAGCAGTACTTC. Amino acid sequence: CASSRPGEREREQYF.